The 27 T cell receptor beta chains presented below share a single source sample, sequenced in a study of blood T cells in healthy people across ages. Using a J-beta primer mix together with a sample-barcoded 5' primer, a second PCR was run for about 7 to 12 cycles. MiXCR, applied by TCRdb to the 5' RACE reads, yields one record per CDR3 protein. The sample has hundreds of thousands of distinct CDR3 sequences; under 30% are singletons. Source material: blood. Receptors originate from a woman of 80 years or more in good health.

In regard to this clonotype: Given a much more abundant clone one base away, this may be a read error. J is TRBJ2-7 and V is TRBV12-3 or TRBV12-4; TRBD1 matches at 8 bases. CDR3 size: 13 residues. With V trimmed by 4 bases and J by 7 bases, 6 bases remained unmatched. Written as DNA, the CDR3 is TGTGCCAGCAGTTGGCAGGGGGCGGCTGAGCAGTACTTC. Its translation is CASSWQGAAEQYF.

The chain carries TRBV5-1 and TRBJ1-4; D possibly corresponds to TRBD1 (5 bases). Germline loops: CDR1 SGHRS, CDR2 YFSETQ. V gave up 0 bases and J gave up 8 bases, with 11 bases separating them. CDR3 length: 14 amino acids. CDR3 sequence (DNA): TGCGCCAGCAGCTTGGGATCAGGGAACGAAAAACTGTTTTTT. Its protein product is CASSLGSGNEKLFF.

The CDR3: CASSYSNGDYEQYF. For the CDR3, the DNA is TGTGCCAGCAGTTACTCGAACGGGGACTACGAGCAGTACTTC. J is TRBJ2-5 and V is TRBV6-5; D is possibly TRBD2 (5 bases). The J call may not be correct, given that the DNA end is closer to TRBJ2-7. The V gene's germline CDR1 is MNHEY and CDR2 SVGAGI. The CDR3 runs 14 residues.

This clonotype was counted ten times or more. The J gene is TRBJ2-5, the V gene TRBV5-1; D unresolved. The V and J ends lost 1 base and 4 bases respectively, with 11 bases between them. Germline V gives CDR1 SGHRS, CDR2 YFSETQ. The CDR3 sequence is 14 residues long. Written as DNA, the CDR3 is TGCGCCAGCAGCTTGCGGGTAGTTGCAGAGACCCAGTACTTC. Protein: CASSLRVVAETQYF.

This rearrangement joins TRBV28 to TRBJ1-1, with 7 bases that match TRBD1. The junction had 2 bases not matched to a gene; V was cut back by 10 bases and J by 0 bases. In germline, CDR1 is MDHEN, CDR2 SYDVKM. This CDR3 is 12 amino acids long. The CDR3 loop is CAIQGVNTEAFF. CDR3 DNA sequence: TGTGCCATCCAGGGGGTGAACACTGAAGCTTTCTTT.

This clonotype was seen many times. This rearrangement joins TRBV3-1 to TRBJ2-1; tentative D call: TRBD2 (6 bases). The CDR3 runs 16 residues. Trimming removed 6 bases at V and 6 bases at J, with 21 bases between. Germline V gene sequence: CDR1 LGHDT, CDR2 YNNKEL (reference sequence). The CDR3 loop is CASSPPGLEVFNEQFF. As DNA, the CDR3 is TGTGCCAGCAGTCCCCCGGGACTTGAAGTTTTCAATGAGCAGTTCTTC.

This clonotype was seen at least ten times. This chain links TRBV20-1 with TRBJ2-1; TRBD2 is a possible D gene (5 bases). The CDR3 loop spans 17 amino acids. V gave up 0 bases and J gave up 3 bases, with 18 bases separating them. Germline loops: CDR1 DFQATT, CDR2 SNEGSKA (reference sequence). The CDR3 coding sequence is TGCAGTGCTAGAGATCGGGCAGGAGCGGCAGTCTACAATGAGCAGTTCTTC. Encoded protein: CSARDRAGAAVYNEQFF.

The CDR3 sequence is CANSEPPGQRGMYGFF. The CDR3 coding sequence is TGTGCCAACAGCGAGCCCCCGGGACAGAGGGGGATGTATGGGTTCTTC. This rearrangement joins TRBV6-2 or TRBV6-3 to TRBJ2-1; 7 bases line up with TRBD1. V was pared by 10 bases and J by 15 bases, with 27 bases of the junction left unmatched. CDR3 length equals 16 residues. Germline lookup yields CDR1 MNHEY and CDR2 SVGEGT.

The chain carries TRBV6-5 and TRBJ1-2; maybe TRBD1 (5 bases). CDR1 MNHEY and CDR2 SVGAGI come from the germline V gene. The CDR3 runs 15 residues. Trimming shortened V by 5 bases and J by 4 bases, and 17 bases separated the two germline ends. The CDR3: CASSDGTRASYGYTF. The CDR3 nucleotides read TGTGCCAGCAGTGACGGGACGCGGGCGTCCTATGGCTACACCTTC.

This clonotype showed up many times. For the CDR3, the DNA is TGTGCCAGCAGCGAGGGACAGGGGTCCTACAATGAGCAGTTCTTC. Protein product: CASSEGQGSYNEQFF. This chain links TRBV9 with TRBJ2-1, with TRBD1 identical over 10 bases. Germline V gene sequence: CDR1 SGDLS, CDR2 YYNGEE. The ends lost 3 bases at V and 1 base at J; junction bases unmatched: 1. The CDR3 has 15 amino acids.

This clonotype showed up many times. The rearrangement joins TRBV15 to TRBJ1-4; weak D call: TRBD1 (5 bases). This CDR3 comprises 15 residues. Germline lookup yields CDR1 LNHNV and CDR2 YYDKDF (reference sequence). Deletions cut 5 bases from V and 8 bases from J, with 18 bases between. The CDR3 DNA follows: TGTGCCACCAGCTCATCCGGGACGGCGGGGGAAAAACTGTTTTTT. It yields the protein CATSSSGTAGEKLFF.

This clonotype was observed at least ten times. The chain uses TRBV12-3 or TRBV12-4 and TRBJ1-4, with a weak D call TRBD1 (5 bases). The CDR3 sequence is 14 residues long. The germline V and J ends were trimmed by 5 bases and 5 bases, with 12 bases remaining between them. The CDR3 spells CASSMTARNEKLFF. CDR3 nucleotides: TGTGCCAGCAGTATGACAGCTAGAAATGAAAAACTGTTTTTT.

The chain couples TRBV20-1 to TRBJ1-5; TRBD1 is a possible D gene (6 bases). Germline CDR1 is DFQATT and CDR2 is SNEGSKA (reference sequence). Trimming took 3 bases from V and 0 from J, leaving 15 bases between them. The CDR3 has 16 amino acids. CDR3 loop: CSASSGAAYSNQPQHF. As DNA, the CDR3 is TGCAGTGCTAGTTCGGGGGCCGCGTATAGCAATCAGCCCCAGCATTTT.

This clonotype was recorded at least ten times. This sequence joins TRBV7-9 and TRBJ2-5; tentatively, D is TRBD1 or TRBD2 (6 bases each). V was cut by 5 bases and J by 4 bases, with 20 bases left in between. This CDR3 region has 16 residues. Looked up from germline, CDR1 is SEHNR and CDR2 is FQNEAQ (reference sequence). The CDR3 DNA reads TGTGCCAGCAGCGCCGTGGGGGGCGGCGGTAGAGAGACCCAGTACTTC. This encodes CASSAVGGGGRETQYF.

This clonotype was counted a few times. This chain joins TRBV15 and TRBJ1-1; no reliable D call. The germline V gene has CDR1 LNHNV and CDR2 YYDKDF (reference sequence). CDR3 length: 14 residues. Trimming removed 0 bases from V and 5 bases from J, with 10 bases in between. The CDR3, as DNA: TGTGCCACCAGCAGAGATTTCCAGAATACTGAAGCTTTCTTT. Its translation is CATSRDFQNTEAFF.

Details on this clonotype: A much larger clone differs by one base, so this may be a read error. This rearrangement joins TRBV5-6 to TRBJ2-3, with no clear D. The V end was cut by 4 bases, the J end by 2 bases, with 17 bases between. The CDR3 is 16 amino acids. The germline CDR1 and CDR2 sequences are SGHDT and YYEEEE. The CDR3: CASSPWVTTNTDTQYF. CDR3 sequence (DNA): TGTGCCAGCAGCCCATGGGTCACAACAAACACAGATACGCAGTATTTT.

This clonotype was seen ten or more times. The chain carries TRBV5-4 and TRBJ2-3; 7 nucleotides align to TRBD1. This CDR3 spans 15 amino acids. CDR1 SGHNT and CDR2 YYREEE come from the germline V gene (reference sequence). V trimming: 3 bases; J trimming: 2 bases; junction bases outside the gene matches: 6. In DNA form, the CDR3 reads TGTGCCAGCAGCTCAGGGGGTGAACACACAGATACGCAGTATTTT. It yields the protein CASSSGGEHTDTQYF.

CDR3 loop: CASSLAGGQDEAFF. Here the CDR3 DNA reads TGTGCCAGCTCATTGGCCGGAGGACAAGATGAAGCTTTCTTT. V usage is TRBV18 and J usage is TRBJ1-1; D is possibly TRBD1 (5 bases). This CDR3 has 14 amino acids. With 5 bases removed from V and 7 bases from J, the gap between germline ends came to 17 bases. Germline V gene data show CDR1 as KGHSH and CDR2 as LQKENI.

This clonotype has ten or more counts. This chain uses TRBV5-1 with TRBJ2-3; TRBD2 matches 9 bases. V dropped 4 bases and J dropped 2; count of bases not matched to a gene: 5. The germline gives CDR1 SGHRS, CDR2 YFSETQ. The CDR3 contains 15 residues. The CDR3 sequence is CASSASGGLTDTQYF. The CDR3 nucleotides are TGCGCCAGCAGCGCAAGCGGGGGGCTCACAGATACGCAGTATTTT.

This clonotype was seen ten or more times. The chain carries TRBV6-1 and TRBJ2-3, with 11 nucleotides matching TRBD2. The V gene's germline CDR1 is MNHNS and CDR2 SASEGT. The V and J ends lost 2 bases and 2 bases, in that order; junction bases with no gene match: 3. The CDR3 covers 16 residues. CDR3 residues: CASSEPSGGPTDTQYF. The DNA for the CDR3 is TGTGCCAGCAGTGAACCTAGCGGGGGGCCCACAGATACGCAGTATTTT.

The genes are TRBV20-1 and TRBJ1-5, with unresolved D. The CDR3 consists of 12 residues. Trimming left V 3 bases short and J 4 bases short, with 7 bases between. Germline CDR1 reads DFQATT; CDR2 reads SNEGSKA (reference sequence). The CDR3 reads CSARWINQPQHF. The CDR3 nucleotides read TGCAGTGCTAGGTGGATTAATCAGCCCCAGCATTTT.

This clonotype has only a few counts. The chain recombines TRBV9 with TRBJ2-7, with 10 bases that match TRBD1. The ends lost 3 bases at V and 2 bases at J; junction bases unmatched: 5. CDR3 size: 15 residues. Germline V gives CDR1 SGDLS, CDR2 YYNGEE. DNA for the CDR3: TGTGCCAGCAGCGCCGGGGACAGGGGAACCTACGAGCAGTACTTC. This translates into CASSAGDRGTYEQYF.

The chain uses TRBV28 and TRBJ1-2, with 7 nucleotides matching TRBD1. Looked up from germline, CDR1 is MDHEN and CDR2 is SYDVKM. The CDR3 sequence is 16 residues long. The J segment lost 5 bases and the V segment lost 7 bases, leaving 16 bases of the junction unmatched. As DNA, the CDR3 is TGTGCCAGCACCCCGGTCAGTCCAGGGGGGATTTATGGCTACACCTTC. The encoded protein is CASTPVSPGGIYGYTF.

This clonotype was recorded many times. The chain employs TRBV2 and TRBJ2-3, with D unclear. The germline V gene has CDR1 SNHLY and CDR2 FYNNEI. With 9 bases removed from V and 5 bases from J, the gap between germline ends came to 9 bases. The CDR3 spans 11 residues. As DNA, the CDR3 is TGTGCCAGTGGTAGGGAAGATACGCAGTATTTT. This translates into CASGREDTQYF. The full variable domain, completed using reference TRBV2 and TRBJ2-3, is EPEVTQTPSHQVTQMGQEVILRCVPISNHLYFYWYRQILGQKVEFLVSFYNNEISEKSEIFDDQFSVERPDGSNFTLKIRSTKLEDSAMYFCASGREDTQYFGPGTRLTVL.

This clonotype has only a few counts. The gene calls are TRBV20-1 and TRBJ1-6, with a tentative D call TRBD1 (5 bases). The germline V gene encodes CDR1 DFQATT and CDR2 SNEGSKA (reference sequence). V was pared by 6 bases and J by 7 bases, with 13 bases between. The length of the CDR3 is 13 residues. The CDR3 sequence is CSAGGRLNSPLHF. CDR3 bases: TGCAGTGCCGGGGGACGGCTGAATTCACCCCTCCACTTT.

As for this clonotype: This may arise from a read error, as a much more abundant clone is one base away. The chain carries TRBV2 and TRBJ2-1; the D gene is possibly TRBD1 (6 bases). This CDR3 has 15 amino acids. Germline assignment: CDR1 SNHLY and CDR2 FYNNEI. The CDR3: CASSETTGSYNEKFF. The CDR3 DNA follows: TGTGCCAGCAGTGAGACGACAGGCTCCTACAATGAGAAGTTCTTC. Full variable domain (missing parts from reference TRBV2 and TRBJ2-1): EPEVTQTPSHQVTQMGQEVILRCVPISNHLYFYWYRQILGQKVEFLVSFYNNEISEKSEIFDDQFSVERPDGSNFTLKIRSTKLEDSAMYFCASSETTGSYNEKFFGPGTRLTVL.

This clonotype was seen many times. The chain joins TRBV20-1 to TRBJ1-4, with TRBD1 matching over 7 bases. Unmatched junction bases numbered 25, after V lost 6 bases and J lost 6 bases. The germline gives CDR1 DFQATT, CDR2 SNEGSKA (reference sequence). The CDR3 runs 19 residues. The CDR3 DNA is TGCAGTGCCCCAGACGAAAGAGGTGCAGGGGGTTTCGACGATGAAAAACTGTTTTTT. Its protein is CSAPDERGAGGFDDEKLFF.